Here is one T cell receptor beta chain with its context. The antigen remains unidentified. CD4+ cells yielded CD45RA+ naive and CD45RA-negative memory subsets. The sample is drawn from a study of shared clonotypes between healthy human individuals. Whole-study findings and limits: Rarefaction analysis demonstrated incomplete sorted-subset sequencing notwithstanding large depth. Non-shared clonotypes showed lower generation probabilities than clonotypes common to all four donors.

CDR1 and CDR2 from the germline V gene are SGHAT and FQNNGV. Deletions cut 3 bases from V and 5 bases from J, with 14 bases between. The CDR3 length is 15 residues. Assay used: immunoSEQ multiplex PCR; TCRdb lists only in-frame clones, some missing. The sample includes about 1.5 million clones, roughly 98% of them seen just once. The sample was naive CD4+ T cells sorted from blood. As for subset: CD45RA+ positively selected. The receptor was isolated from a man aged 25-45 years in good health. The chain recombines TRBV11-2 with TRBJ1-3; no reliable D call. This CDR3 reads CASSFRGLSRNTIYF. CDR3 DNA sequence: TGTGCCAGCAGCTTTCGGGGTTTGAGCCGAAACACCATATATTTT.